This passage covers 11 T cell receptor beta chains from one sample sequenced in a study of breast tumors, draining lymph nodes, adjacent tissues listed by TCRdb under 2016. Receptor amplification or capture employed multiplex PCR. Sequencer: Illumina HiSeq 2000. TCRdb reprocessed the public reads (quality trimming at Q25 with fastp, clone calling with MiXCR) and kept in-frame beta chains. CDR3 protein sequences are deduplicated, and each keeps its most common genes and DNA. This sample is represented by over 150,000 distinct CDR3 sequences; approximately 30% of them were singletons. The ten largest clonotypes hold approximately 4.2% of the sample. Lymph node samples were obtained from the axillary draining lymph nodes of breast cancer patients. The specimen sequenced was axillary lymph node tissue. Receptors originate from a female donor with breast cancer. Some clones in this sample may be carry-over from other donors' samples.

DNA of the CDR3: TGTGCCAGCGAAACGTGGGGGAGGGATTCACCCCTCCACTTT. It translates to CASETWGRDSPLHF. The V call is TRBV2, the J call TRBJ1-6; weak D call: TRBD1 (5 bases). CDR3 length: 14 residues. Germline V gives CDR1 SNHLY, CDR2 FYNNEI. V was shortened by 8 bases and J by 8 bases, with 16 bases between the two germline ends.

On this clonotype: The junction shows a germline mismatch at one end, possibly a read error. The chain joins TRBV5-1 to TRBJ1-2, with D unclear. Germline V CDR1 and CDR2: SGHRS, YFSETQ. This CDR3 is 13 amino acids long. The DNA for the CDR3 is TGCGCCAGCGGCTTGTCCCAGTGGGTAGGCTACACCTTC. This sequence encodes CASGLSQWVGYTF.

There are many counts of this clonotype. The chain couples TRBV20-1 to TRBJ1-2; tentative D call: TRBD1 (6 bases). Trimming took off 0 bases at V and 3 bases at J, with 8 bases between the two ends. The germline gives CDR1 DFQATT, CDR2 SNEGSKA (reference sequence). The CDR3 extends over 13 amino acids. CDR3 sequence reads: CSARDKGDYGYTF. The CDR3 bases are TGCAGTGCTAGAGATAAGGGGGACTATGGCTACACCTTC.

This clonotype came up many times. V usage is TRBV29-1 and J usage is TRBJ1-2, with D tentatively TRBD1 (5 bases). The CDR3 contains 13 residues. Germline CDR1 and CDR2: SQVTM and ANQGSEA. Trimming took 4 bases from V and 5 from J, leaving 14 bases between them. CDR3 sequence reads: CSVAPPGWYGYTF. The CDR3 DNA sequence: TGCAGCGTTGCGCCTCCAGGGTGGTATGGCTACACCTTC.

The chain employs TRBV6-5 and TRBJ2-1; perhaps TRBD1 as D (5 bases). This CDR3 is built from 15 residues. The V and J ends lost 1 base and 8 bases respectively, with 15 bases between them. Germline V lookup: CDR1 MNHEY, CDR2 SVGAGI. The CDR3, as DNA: TGTGCCAGCAGTTACTGGTCAGGGATCCCCCATGAGCAGTTCTTC. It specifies CASSYWSGIPHEQFF.

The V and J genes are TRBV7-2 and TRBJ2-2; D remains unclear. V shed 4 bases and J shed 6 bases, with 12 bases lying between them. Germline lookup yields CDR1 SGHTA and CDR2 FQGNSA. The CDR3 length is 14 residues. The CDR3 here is CASSCGLGAGELFF. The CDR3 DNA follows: TGTGCCAGCAGCTGTGGTTTGGGCGCCGGGGAGCTGTTTTTT.

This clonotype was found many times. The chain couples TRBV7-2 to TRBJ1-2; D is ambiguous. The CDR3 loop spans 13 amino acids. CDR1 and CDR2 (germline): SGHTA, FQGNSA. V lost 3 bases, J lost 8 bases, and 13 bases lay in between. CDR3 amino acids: CASSFTSTKGYTF. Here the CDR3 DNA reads TGTGCCAGCAGCTTTACGTCGACTAAAGGCTACACCTTC.

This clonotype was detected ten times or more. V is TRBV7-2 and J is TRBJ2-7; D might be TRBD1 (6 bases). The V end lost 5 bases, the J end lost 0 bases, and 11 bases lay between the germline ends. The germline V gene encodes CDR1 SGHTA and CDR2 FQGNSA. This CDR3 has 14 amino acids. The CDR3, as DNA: TGTGCCAGCAGCCCTGGACAGTTCTCCTACGAGCAGTACTTC. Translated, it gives CASSPGQFSYEQYF.

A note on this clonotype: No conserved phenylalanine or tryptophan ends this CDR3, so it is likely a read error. The CDR3 loop reads CAWRVTGGRNNQPQHC. The CDR3 DNA reads TGTGCCTGGAGGGTCACAGGGGGCAGAAACAATCAGCCCCAGCATTGT. The V gene is TRBV30, the J gene TRBJ1-5; TRBD1 aligns across 9 bases. From germline, CDR1 is GTSNPN and CDR2 SVGIG (reference sequence). The CDR3 totals 16 residues. The V segment lost 3 bases and the J segment 3 bases; nucleotides outside the gene matches: 9.

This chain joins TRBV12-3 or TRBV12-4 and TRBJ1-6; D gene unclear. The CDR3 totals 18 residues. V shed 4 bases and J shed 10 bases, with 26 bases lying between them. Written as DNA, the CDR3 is TGTGCCAGCAGTTCCCTTGTGTCTAGCGGGAGGTTCGGGTCACCCCTCCACTTT. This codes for CASSSLVSSGRFGSPLHF.

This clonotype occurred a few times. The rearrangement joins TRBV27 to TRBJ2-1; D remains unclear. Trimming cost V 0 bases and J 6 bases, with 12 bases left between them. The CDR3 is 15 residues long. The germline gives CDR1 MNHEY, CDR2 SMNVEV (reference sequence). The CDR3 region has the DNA TGTGCCAGCAGTTTATCCCCGGGTTTGGGCAATGAGCAGTTCTTC. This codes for CASSLSPGLGNEQFF.